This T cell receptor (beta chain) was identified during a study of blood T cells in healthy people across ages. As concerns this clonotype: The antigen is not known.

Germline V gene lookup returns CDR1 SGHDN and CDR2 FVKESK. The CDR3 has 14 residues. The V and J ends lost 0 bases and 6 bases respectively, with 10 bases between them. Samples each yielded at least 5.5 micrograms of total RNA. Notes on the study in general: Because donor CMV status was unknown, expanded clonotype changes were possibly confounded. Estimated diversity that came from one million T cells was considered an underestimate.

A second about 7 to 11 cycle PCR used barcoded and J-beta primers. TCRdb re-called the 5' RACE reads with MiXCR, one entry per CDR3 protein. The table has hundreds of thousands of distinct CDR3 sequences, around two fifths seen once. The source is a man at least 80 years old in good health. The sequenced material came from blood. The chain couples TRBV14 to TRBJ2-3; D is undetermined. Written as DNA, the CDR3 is TGTGCCAGCAGCCAAGAGATCGGATTGGATACGCAGTATTTT. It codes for CASSQEIGLDTQYF.